This TCR beta chain was documented in a study of CD4 T cells in relation to SARS-CoV-2 and coronaviruses. Turning to this clone: Antigen: not known.

Method: immunoSEQ multiplex PCR; TCRdb's copy keeps in-frame clones and lacks some. There are 31,000 or so clones in the sample; 72% occur only once, and approximately 13% lies in the top ten. Before the COVID-19 pandemic, during about 2010-2018, CD4+ T cells were taken from unexposed donors. Isolation of CD4+ T cells took place after about 10 days in culture. V was clipped by 2 bases and J by 5 bases; unmatched bases: 8. The CDR3 contains 17 residues. Germline V lookup: CDR1 SGHAT, CDR2 FQNNGV. The origin of this receptor is a human donor in good health. The material sequenced was CD4+ T cells from PBMCs, cultured in vitro. The J gene is TRBJ2-2, the V gene TRBV11-2; 10 bases line up with TRBD2. Here the CDR3 DNA reads TGTGCCAGCAGCTTAAGCGGGAGGGATATATCTACCGGGGAGCTGTTTTTT. This encodes CASSLSGRDISTGELFF.